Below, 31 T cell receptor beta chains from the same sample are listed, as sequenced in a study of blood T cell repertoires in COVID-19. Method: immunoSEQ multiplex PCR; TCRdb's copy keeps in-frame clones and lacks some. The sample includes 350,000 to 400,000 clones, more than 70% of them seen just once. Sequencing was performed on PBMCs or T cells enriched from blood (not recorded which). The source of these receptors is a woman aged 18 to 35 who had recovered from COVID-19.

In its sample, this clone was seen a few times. CDR3 in amino acids: CASSLEASIYEQYF. CDR3 nucleotide sequence: TGTGCCAGCAGCTTAGAGGCTAGCATCTACGAGCAGTACTTC. The chain recombines TRBV7-8 with TRBJ2-7; D might be TRBD2 (5 bases). V was shortened by 1 base and J by 3 bases, with 10 bases between the two germline ends. There are 14 residues in the CDR3. Germline values: CDR1 SGHVS, CDR2 FQNEAQ.

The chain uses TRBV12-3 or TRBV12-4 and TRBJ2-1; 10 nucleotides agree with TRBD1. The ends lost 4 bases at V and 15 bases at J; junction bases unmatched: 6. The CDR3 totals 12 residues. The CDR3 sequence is CASSSGTGDAFF. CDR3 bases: TGTGCCAGCAGTTCTGGGACAGGGGATGCGTTCTTC.

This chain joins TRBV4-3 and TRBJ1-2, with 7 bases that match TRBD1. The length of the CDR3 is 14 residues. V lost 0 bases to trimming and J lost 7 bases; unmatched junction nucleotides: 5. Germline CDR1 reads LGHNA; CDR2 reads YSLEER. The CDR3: CASSQDRQGTGYTF. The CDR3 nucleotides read TGCGCCAGCAGCCAAGATAGACAGGGCACTGGCTACACCTTC.

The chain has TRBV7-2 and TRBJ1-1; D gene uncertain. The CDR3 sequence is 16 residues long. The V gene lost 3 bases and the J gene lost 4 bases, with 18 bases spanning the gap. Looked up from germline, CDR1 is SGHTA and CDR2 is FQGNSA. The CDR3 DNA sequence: TGTGCCAGCAGCTTTGAAAGACTCCTAGGAATCACTGAAGCTTTCTTT. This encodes CASSFERLLGITEAFF. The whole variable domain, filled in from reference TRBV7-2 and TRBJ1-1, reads GAGVSQSPSNKVTEKGKDVELRCDPISGHTALYWYRQSLGQGLEFLIYFQGNSAPDKSGLPSDRFSAERTGGSVSTLTIQRTQQEDSAVYLCASSFERLLGITEAFFGQGTRLTVV.

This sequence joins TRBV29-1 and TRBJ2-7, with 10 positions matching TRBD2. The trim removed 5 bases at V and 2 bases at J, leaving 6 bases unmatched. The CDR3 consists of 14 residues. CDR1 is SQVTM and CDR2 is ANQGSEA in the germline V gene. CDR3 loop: CSVRASGGPYEQYF. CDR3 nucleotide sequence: TGCAGCGTTCGGGCTAGCGGGGGCCCCTACGAGCAGTACTTC.

This chain's CDR3 is CASKPGTSGSPLHF. CDR3 nucleotides: TGTGCCAGCAAACCCGGGACTTCAGGGTCACCCCTCCACTTT. The gene calls are TRBV27 and TRBJ1-6, with a tentative D call TRBD1 (5 bases). Germline V lookup: CDR1 MNHEY, CDR2 SMNVEV (reference sequence). V was trimmed by 7 bases and J by 10 bases, leaving 17 bases between them. The CDR3 consists of 14 residues.

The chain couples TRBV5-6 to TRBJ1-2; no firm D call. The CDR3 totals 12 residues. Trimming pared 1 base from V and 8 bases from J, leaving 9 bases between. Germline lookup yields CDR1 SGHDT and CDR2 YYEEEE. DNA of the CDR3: TGTGCCAGCAGCTTGAACAGTGAGGGCTACACCTTC. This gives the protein CASSLNSEGYTF.

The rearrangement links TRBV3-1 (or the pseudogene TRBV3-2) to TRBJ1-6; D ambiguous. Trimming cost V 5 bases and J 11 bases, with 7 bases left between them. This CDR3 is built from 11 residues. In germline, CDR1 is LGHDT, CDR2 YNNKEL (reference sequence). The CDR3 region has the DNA TGTGCCAGCAGCTCCGGGACACCCCTCCACTTT. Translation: CASSSGTPLHF.

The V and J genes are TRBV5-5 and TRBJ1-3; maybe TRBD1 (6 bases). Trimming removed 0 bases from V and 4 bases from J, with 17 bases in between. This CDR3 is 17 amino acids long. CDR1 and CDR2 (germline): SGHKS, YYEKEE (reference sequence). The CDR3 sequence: CASSLAATGSYGNTIYF. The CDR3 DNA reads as TGTGCCAGCAGCTTGGCCGCAACAGGGTCCTACGGAAACACCATATATTTT.

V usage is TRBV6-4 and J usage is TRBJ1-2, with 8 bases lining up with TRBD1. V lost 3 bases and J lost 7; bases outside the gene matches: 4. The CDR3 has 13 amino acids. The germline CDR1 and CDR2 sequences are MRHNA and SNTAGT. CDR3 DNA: TGTGCCAGCAGTGAGTACCAGGGGGCTGGCTACACCTTC. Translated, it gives CASSEYQGAGYTF.

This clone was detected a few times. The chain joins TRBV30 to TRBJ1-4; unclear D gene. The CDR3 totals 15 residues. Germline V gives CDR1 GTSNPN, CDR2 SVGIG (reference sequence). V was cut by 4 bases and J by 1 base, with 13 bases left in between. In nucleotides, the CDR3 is TGTGCCTGGAACTCTTACAGTAGAACTAATGAAAAACTGTTTTTT. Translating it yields CAWNSYSRTNEKLFF.

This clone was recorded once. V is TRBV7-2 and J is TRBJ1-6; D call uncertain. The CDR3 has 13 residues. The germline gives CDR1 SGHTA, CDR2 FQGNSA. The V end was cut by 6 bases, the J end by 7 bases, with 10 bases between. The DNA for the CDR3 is TGTGCCAGCAGTTCGACGGGGAATTCACCCCTCCACTTT. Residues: CASSSTGNSPLHF.

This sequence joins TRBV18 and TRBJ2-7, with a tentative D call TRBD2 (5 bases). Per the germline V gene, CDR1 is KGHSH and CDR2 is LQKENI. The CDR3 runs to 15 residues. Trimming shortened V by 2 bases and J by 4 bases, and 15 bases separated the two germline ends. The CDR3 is CASSPSGSPLYEQYF. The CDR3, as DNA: TGTGCCAGCTCACCATCGGGATCTCCCCTTTACGAGCAGTACTTC.

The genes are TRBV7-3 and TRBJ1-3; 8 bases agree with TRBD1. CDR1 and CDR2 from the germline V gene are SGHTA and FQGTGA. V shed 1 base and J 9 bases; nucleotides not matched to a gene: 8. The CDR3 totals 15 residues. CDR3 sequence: CASSLNSDRAGTIYF. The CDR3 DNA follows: TGTGCCAGCAGCTTAAACTCGGACAGGGCCGGCACCATATATTTT.

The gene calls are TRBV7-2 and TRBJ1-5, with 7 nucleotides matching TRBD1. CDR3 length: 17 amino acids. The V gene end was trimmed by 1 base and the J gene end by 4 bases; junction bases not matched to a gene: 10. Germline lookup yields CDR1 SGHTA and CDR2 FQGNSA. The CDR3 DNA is TGTGCCAGCAGCTTAGGATCCGCCAGGGGGGTAAATCAGCCCCAGCATTTT. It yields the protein CASSLGSARGVNQPQHF.

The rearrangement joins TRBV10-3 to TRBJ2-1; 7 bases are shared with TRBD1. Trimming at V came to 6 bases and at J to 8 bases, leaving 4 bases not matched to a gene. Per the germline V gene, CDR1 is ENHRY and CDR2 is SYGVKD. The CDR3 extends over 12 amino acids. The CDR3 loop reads CAISRDSDEQFF. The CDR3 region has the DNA TGTGCCATCAGCCGGGACAGCGATGAGCAGTTCTTC.

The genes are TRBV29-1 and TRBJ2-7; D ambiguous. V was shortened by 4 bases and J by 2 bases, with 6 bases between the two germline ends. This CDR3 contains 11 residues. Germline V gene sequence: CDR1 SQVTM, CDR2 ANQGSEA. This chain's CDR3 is CSVVNTYEQYF. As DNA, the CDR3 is TGCAGCGTTGTTAACACCTACGAGCAGTACTTC.

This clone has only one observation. The CDR3 sequence is CASSLGAEGGTPLHF. CDR3 bases: TGTGCCAGCAGCTTAGGTGCAGAGGGTGGGACACCCCTCCACTTT. The chain combines TRBV7-8 with TRBJ1-6, with D uncertain. CDR3 length equals 15 residues. Germline V gene lookup returns CDR1 SGHVS and CDR2 FQNEAQ. Trimming stripped 1 base from V and 11 bases from J, with 15 bases between. Looking up the rest from reference TRBV7-8 and TRBJ1-6 gives the full variable domain: GAGVSQSPRYKVAKRGQDVALRCDPISGHVSLFWYQQALGQGPEFLTYFQNEAQLDKSGLPSDRFFAERPEGSVSTLKIQRTQQEDSAVYLCASSLGAEGGTPLHFGNGTRLTVT.

CDR3 DNA: TGCAGCGTTGATGGAGGGGAGGTCGGAGATACGCAGTATTTT. Translated: CSVDGGEVGDTQYF. This chain links TRBV29-1 with TRBJ2-3; weak D call: TRBD2 (6 bases). Germline V gene lookup returns CDR1 SQVTM and CDR2 ANQGSEA. Between the trimmed V and J ends, which lost 3 bases and 5 bases, there was a span of 15 bases. The CDR3 consists of 14 residues.

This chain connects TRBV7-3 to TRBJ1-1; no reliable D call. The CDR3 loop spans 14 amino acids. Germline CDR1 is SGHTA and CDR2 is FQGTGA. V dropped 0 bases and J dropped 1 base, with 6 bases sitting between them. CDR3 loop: CASSLTSQNTEAFF. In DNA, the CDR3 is TGTGCCAGCAGCTTAACGAGTCAGAACACTGAAGCTTTCTTT. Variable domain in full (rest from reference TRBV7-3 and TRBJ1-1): GAGVSQTPSNKVTEKGKYVELRCDPISGHTALYWYRQSLGQGPEFLIYFQGTGAADDSGLPNDRFFAVRPEGSVSTLKIQRTERGDSAVYLCASSLTSQNTEAFFGQGTRLTVV.

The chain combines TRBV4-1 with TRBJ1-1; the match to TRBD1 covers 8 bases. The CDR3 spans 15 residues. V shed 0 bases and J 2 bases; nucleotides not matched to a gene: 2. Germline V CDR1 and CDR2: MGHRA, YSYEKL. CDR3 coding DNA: TGCGCCAGCAGCCAAGATGGACAGGGAAACACTGAAGCTTTCTTT. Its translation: CASSQDGQGNTEAFF.

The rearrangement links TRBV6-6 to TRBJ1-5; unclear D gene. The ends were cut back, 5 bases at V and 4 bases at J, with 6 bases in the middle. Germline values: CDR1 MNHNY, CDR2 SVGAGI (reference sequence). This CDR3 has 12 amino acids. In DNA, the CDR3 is TGTGCCAGCAGTGCGCCTAATCAGCCCCAGCATTTT. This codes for CASSAPNQPQHF.

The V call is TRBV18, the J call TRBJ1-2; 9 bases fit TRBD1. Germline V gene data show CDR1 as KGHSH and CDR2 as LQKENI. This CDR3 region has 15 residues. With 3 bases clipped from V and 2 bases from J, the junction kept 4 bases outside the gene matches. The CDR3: CASSPLGTGNYGYTF. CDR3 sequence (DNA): TGTGCCAGCTCACCTCTTGGGACAGGGAACTATGGCTACACCTTC.

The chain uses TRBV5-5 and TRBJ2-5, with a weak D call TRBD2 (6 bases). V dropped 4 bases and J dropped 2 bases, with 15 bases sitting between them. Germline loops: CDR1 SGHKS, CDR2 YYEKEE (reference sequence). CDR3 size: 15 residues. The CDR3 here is CASSAPGLIQETQYF. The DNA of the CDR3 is TGTGCCAGCAGCGCACCGGGACTGATACAAGAGACCCAGTACTTC.

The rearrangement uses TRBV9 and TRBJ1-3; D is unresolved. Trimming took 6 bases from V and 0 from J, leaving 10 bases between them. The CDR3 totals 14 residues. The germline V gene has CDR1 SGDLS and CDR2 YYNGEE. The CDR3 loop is CASNGGSSGNTIYF. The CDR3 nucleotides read TGTGCCAGCAACGGCGGTTCCTCTGGAAACACCATATATTTT.

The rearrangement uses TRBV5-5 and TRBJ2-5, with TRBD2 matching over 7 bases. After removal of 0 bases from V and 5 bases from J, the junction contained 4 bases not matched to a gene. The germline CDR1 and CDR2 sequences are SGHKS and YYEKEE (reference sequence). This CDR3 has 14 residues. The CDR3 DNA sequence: TGTGCCAGCAGCTTGGGGGAGGGAAGCGAGACCCAGTACTTC. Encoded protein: CASSLGEGSETQYF.

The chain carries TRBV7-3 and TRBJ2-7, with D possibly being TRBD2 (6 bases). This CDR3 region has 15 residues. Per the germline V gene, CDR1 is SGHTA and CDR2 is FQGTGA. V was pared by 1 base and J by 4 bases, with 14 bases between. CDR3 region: CASSLSGGVGYEQYF. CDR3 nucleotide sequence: TGTGCCAGCAGCTTAAGTGGCGGGGTTGGGTACGAGCAGTACTTC.

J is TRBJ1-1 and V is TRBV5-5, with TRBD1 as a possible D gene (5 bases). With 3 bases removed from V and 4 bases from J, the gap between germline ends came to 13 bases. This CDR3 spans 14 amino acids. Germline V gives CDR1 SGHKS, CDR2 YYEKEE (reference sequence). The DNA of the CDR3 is TGTGCCAGCAGCTCAAACCAGGGATCCACTGAAGCTTTCTTT. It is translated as CASSSNQGSTEAFF.

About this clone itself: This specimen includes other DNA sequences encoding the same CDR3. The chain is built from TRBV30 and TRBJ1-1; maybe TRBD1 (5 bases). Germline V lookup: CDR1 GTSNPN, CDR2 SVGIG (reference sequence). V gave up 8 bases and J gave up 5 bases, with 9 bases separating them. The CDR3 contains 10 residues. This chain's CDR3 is CAAGETEAFF. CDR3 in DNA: TGTGCCGCGGGGGAGACTGAAGCTTTCTTT.

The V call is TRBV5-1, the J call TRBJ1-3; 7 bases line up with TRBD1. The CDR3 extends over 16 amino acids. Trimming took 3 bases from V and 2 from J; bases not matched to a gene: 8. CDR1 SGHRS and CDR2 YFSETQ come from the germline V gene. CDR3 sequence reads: CASSWTGFRPGNTIYF. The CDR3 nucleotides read TGCGCCAGCAGCTGGACAGGTTTCAGGCCTGGAAACACCATATATTTT.

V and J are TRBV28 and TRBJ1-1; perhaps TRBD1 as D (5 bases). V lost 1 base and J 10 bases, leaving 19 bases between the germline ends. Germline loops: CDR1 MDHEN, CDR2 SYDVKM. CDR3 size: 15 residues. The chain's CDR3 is CASSLSGRVGKGAFF. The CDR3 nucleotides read TGTGCCAGCAGTTTATCGGGCAGGGTGGGTAAGGGAGCTTTCTTT.